This T cell receptor beta chain was sequenced during a study of sequential checkpoint blockade in melanoma. Overall study: 90 to 95 pretreatment tumor DNA samples were TCRβ immunosequenced.

This clone was seen a few times. Antigen: not known. Treatment defined: randomized to nivolumab then ipilimumab (arm A) or the reverse (arm B). Patients had received no earlier DNA-damaging chemotherapy. Study results and limitations: Pretreatment TIL clonality tracked with response in the nivolumab-first arm.

Sequenced by immunoSEQ multiplex PCR; TCRdb stores in-frame clones only, minus some. The table records around 37,000 clones, under 35% of them present only once. There are 16 residues in the CDR3. CDR1 and CDR2 (germline): SGHNT, YENEEA. J lost 6 bases, V lost 1 base, and 6 bases had no gene match. The sequences come from tumor tissue (inferred from file names), collected from a patient given nivolumab and ipilimumab in sequence. This receptor was taken from a human donor with melanoma. The chain recombines TRBV11-3 with TRBJ2-1; the match to TRBD2 covers 10 bases. CDR3 coding DNA: TGTGCCAGCAGCTTAGGAGGGGGACTAGCGACCAATGAGCAGTTCTTC. This encodes CASSLGGGLATNEQFF.